These T cell receptor beta chains were read from a single sample in a study of T cell repertoires in cytomegalovirus infection. TCRdb re-called the reads with MiXCR, one entry per CDR3 protein. This table has approximately 400,000 distinct CDR3 sequences, roughly 30% appearing once. The sequencing sample was made of PBMCs. The receptors come from a human donor in good health (CMV status not recorded). Some clones in this sample may be carry-over from other donors' samples. Each CDR3 is given with its conserved first and last residue. Each record gives: D gene, V gene, clone size, J gene, CDR3 DNA, CDR3 protein. D genes are given only for firm matches. The size field is filled for only some rows; it gives once, few, many or a size class.

TRBD1,TRBV20-1,-,TRBJ1-2,TGCAGTGCTAGAGAACGGGCAGGGGGCTTCTCTTCAAACTATGGCTACACCTTC,CSARERAGGFSSNYGYTF
-,TRBV6-1,few,TRBJ1-6,TGTGCCAGCAGTTGGGACATCCGGAATTCACCCCTCCACTTT,CASSWDIRNSPLHF
-,TRBV2,few,TRBJ2-7,TGTGCCAGCAGTGTGACGAGGGAGCAGTACTTC,CASSVTREQYF
-,TRBV29-1,-,TRBJ2-5,TGCAGCGTTGAAGATGGGGTTGCGACCCAGTACTTC,CSVEDGVATQYF
-,TRBV7-2,-,TRBJ2-5,TGTGCCAGCAGCCCCCAAGGGCGCCTAGTACTGTACTTC,CASSPQGRLVLYF
-,TRBV29-1,-,TRBJ1-2,TGCAGCGTTGAGGCAAGCGGGTATGGCTACACCTTC,CSVEASGYGYTF
TRBD1,TRBV6-8,-,TRBJ1-2,TGTGCCAGCAGTCCCAATGACAGGGATGGCTACACCTTC,CASSPNDRDGYTF
-,TRBV5-1,-,TRBJ2-5,TGCGCCAGCAGCTTGGGGCGTGATTCGGAGATAGAGACCCAGTACTTC,CASSLGRDSEIETQYF
-,TRBV20-1,-,TRBJ2-7,TGCAGTGCGGATACAGGTACCTACGAGCAGTACTTC,CSADTGTYEQYF
-,TRBV19,-,TRBJ1-1,TGTGCCAGTAACACAGGAATGAACACTGAAGCTTTCTTT,CASNTGMNTEAFF
-,TRBV12-3/TRBV12-4,-,TRBJ1-5,TGTGCCAGCAGTTTAATCTCAGGGGCTGAGGGCAATCAGCCCCAGCATTTT,CASSLISGAEGNQPQHF
TRBD1,TRBV28,-,TRBJ1-2,TGTGCCAGCAGTTTTTCGGGACAGGGGGATGGCTACACCTTC,CASSFSGQGDGYTF
-,TRBV20-1,-,TRBJ1-5,TGCAGTGCTAGTAGTGTCGGGGAGGGCAATCAGCCCCAGCATTTT,CSASSVGEGNQPQHF
-,TRBV12-3/TRBV12-4,-,TRBJ1-2,TGTGCCAGCAGTCCCCCGCAAAATAACTATGGCTACACCTTC,CASSPPQNNYGYTF
TRBD1,TRBV7-3,many,TRBJ2-1,TGTGCCAGCAGAAAGACAGGGGGCGTAAGGAATGAGCAGTTCTTC,CASRKTGGVRNEQFF
TRBD1,TRBV7-6,many,TRBJ2-3,TGTGCCAGCAGCTTAGCAGGGGGCCTTGATACGCAGTATTTT,CASSLAGGLDTQYF
-,TRBV4-1,-,TRBJ1-2,TGCGCCAGCAGCCCGAACTTTTGGGATTACGCGGGCTACACCTTC,CASSPNFWDYAGYTF
-,TRBV7-6,many,TRBJ2-3,TGTGCCAGCAGCTATATGAGGGAGGGCACAGATACGCAGTATTTT,CASSYMREGTDTQYF
-,TRBV6-5,-,TRBJ2-1,TGTGCCAGCAGGGGGAACCGGGACTCCTTAAATGAGCAGTTCTTC,CASRGNRDSLNEQFF
TRBD1,TRBV7-8,-,TRBJ2-1,TGTGCCAGCAGCCCCACCGGGACAGGGCTATGTAATGAGCAGTTCTTC,CASSPTGTGLCNEQFF
TRBD1,TRBV27,many,TRBJ2-5,TGTGCCAGCAGTTTAGGATCGACAGGGCGTCGAGAGACCCAGTACTTC,CASSLGSTGRRETQYF
TRBD1,TRBV24-1,-,TRBJ2-2,TGTGCCACCTGTGACCGGACAGGGAAAGTGGAGCTGTTTTTT,CATCDRTGKVELFF
TRBD1,TRBV11-2,-,TRBJ2-3,TGTGCCAGCAGCCTCGGGACAGGGGGCACAGATACGCAGTATTTT,CASSLGTGGTDTQYF
-,TRBV7-6,many,TRBJ1-1,TGTGCCAGCAGCTTAGAGCCGGCTTGGAACACTGAAGCTTTCTTT,CASSLEPAWNTEAFF
TRBD1,TRBV7-8,many,TRBJ1-2,TGTGCCAGCAGTTACAAGGGACAGGGGGCCTATGGCTACACCTTC,CASSYKGQGAYGYTF
-,TRBV6-2/TRBV6-3,once,TRBJ2-7,TGTGCCAGCAGTACCCAGCCGGGACTCCCATCCTACGAGCAGTACTTC,CASSTQPGLPSYEQYF
TRBD1,TRBV7-6,-,TRBJ1-2,TGTGCCAGCAGTTATGGGACAGGGGAAAACTATGGCTCCACCTTC,CASSYGTGENYGSTF
-,TRBV7-8,few,TRBJ1-5,TGTGCCAGCAGCTTAGTTCGGGGCTATAGCAATCAGCCCCAGCATTTT,CASSLVRGYSNQPQHF
-,TRBV6-5,-,TRBJ2-3,TGTGCCAGCAGTTACTCGGGGGCAGGGATTGACACAGATACGCAGTATTTT,CASSYSGAGIDTDTQYF
TRBD2,TRBV6-1,few,TRBJ2-5,TGTGCCAGCAGTGAACTTAGCGGGGCCCCTCAAGAGACCCAGTACTTC,CASSELSGAPQETQYF
-,TRBV5-1,-,TRBJ2-1,TGCGCCAGCAGCTTGGTACGGGATGATGAGCAGTTCTTC,CASSLVRDDEQFF
-,TRBV6-6,-,TRBJ2-7,TGTGCCAGCAGCTATGGCCCAGAGAGGAAGTTACCCTACGAGCAGTACTTC,CASSYGPERKLPYEQYF
-,TRBV6-6,few,TRBJ1-1,TGTGCCAGCAGTTATAGGGCAGGGCGGAGGAACACTGAAGCTTTCTTT,CASSYRAGRRNTEAFF
-,TRBV11-2,many,TRBJ1-5,TGTGCCAGCAGCTTAGCCCAGAATCAGCCCCAGCATTTT,CASSLAQNQPQHF
-,TRBV6-6,many,TRBJ1-2,TGTGCCAGCAGCCGGGACGACTATGGCTACACCTTC,CASSRDDYGYTF
-,TRBV20-1,few,TRBJ2-3,TGCAGTGCTAGTGAACTGGCCGGGACTCCAGCCCGAATAGATACGCAGTATTTT,CSASELAGTPARIDTQYF
TRBD1,TRBV7-8,many,TRBJ1-1,TGTGCCAGCAGCCCGTGGACAGGGAACACTGAAGCTTTCTTT,CASSPWTGNTEAFF
-,TRBV7-9,-,TRBJ2-7,TGTGCCAGCAGCATAGACAGTTACTACGAGCAGTACTTC,CASSIDSYYEQYF
-,TRBV15,-,TRBJ1-1,TGTGCCACCAGCTTGAAACAGTTTATGAACACTGAAGCTTTCTTT,CATSLKQFMNTEAFF